This TCR beta chain derives from a study of identical twins. Whole-study findings and limits: The study found excess low generation probability among twin-shared out-of-frame alpha sequences. Researchers reported weaker excess twin sharing in beta out-of-frame sequences.

A single record per CDR3 protein comes from TCRdb applying MiXCR to the 5' RACE reads. The sample lists approximately 500,000 distinct CDR3 sequences, approximately 25% occurring once. Only a few counts were recorded for this clonotype. Antigen unknown. V trimming: 3 bases; J trimming: 4 bases; junction bases outside the gene matches: 9. Germline V gene lookup returns CDR1 SGDLS and CDR2 YYNGEE. There are 16 residues in the CDR3. The sample was also reused in another study, on T cells expressing NK-cell markers. From that second work: Seven of the eight sequenced donors were classified as HCMV-seropositive, and one was classified as seronegative.

Sequencing was performed on CD4+ T cells sorted from blood. This receptor was taken from a woman younger than 35 in good health. This chain links TRBV9 with TRBJ2-2; 7 bases match TRBD1. CDR3 nucleotide sequence: TGTGCCAGCAGCGGAACCGGGACAGTCTTCACCGGGGAGCTGTTTTTT. Residues: CASSGTGTVFTGELFF.